The 21 T cell receptor beta chains given below trace back to one sample, sequenced in a study of PD-L1 blockade in urothelial cancer. Profiling relied on immunoSEQ multiplex PCR, and the TCRdb table lists in-frame clones only, not all of them. This table holds about 72,000 clones, less than 90% found once. Sequencing was performed on PBMCs, taken around atezolizumab (anti-PD-L1) treatment. The receptors come from a man aged 70-80 years with urothelial cancer.

The chain combines TRBV19 with TRBJ2-1; 7 nucleotides match TRBD2. CDR1 LNHDA and CDR2 SQIVND come from the germline V gene (reference sequence). The CDR3 loop spans 15 amino acids. With V trimmed by 7 bases and J by 7 bases, 13 bases remained unmatched. The DNA for the CDR3 is TGTGCCAGTACCGTCTGGGGGGGTTTGGGGAATGAGCAGTTCTTC. This codes for CASTVWGGLGNEQFF.

This clone was counted only a few times. The chain links TRBV9 to TRBJ2-7; 7 nucleotides match TRBD1. J was trimmed by 3 bases and V by 0 bases; bases with no gene match: 6. Germline V gene lookup returns CDR1 SGDLS and CDR2 YYNGEE. The CDR3 spans 15 residues. The CDR3 sequence is CASSVGTGGNYEQYF. In DNA, the CDR3 is TGTGCCAGCAGCGTAGGGACAGGTGGTAACTACGAGCAGTACTTC.

The chain combines TRBV12-5 with TRBJ1-5, with D perhaps matching TRBD1 (6 bases). Germline V gene lookup returns CDR1 LGHNT and CDR2 FRNRAP. Trimming took 0 bases from V and 8 from J, leaving 23 bases between them. The CDR3 covers 18 residues. CDR3 sequence (DNA): TGTGCTAGTGGTTTGGTACGCACAGGGATAGTGGGTAGGGAGCCCCAGCATTTT. Its translation is CASGLVRTGIVGREPQHF.

The chain uses TRBV10-2 and TRBJ2-7; D gene uncertain. The CDR3 contains 11 residues. Deletions cut 3 bases from V and 4 bases from J, with 4 bases between. Germline CDR1 is WSHSY and CDR2 is SAAADI. The CDR3 region has the DNA TGCGCCAGCAGTGAATCGTACGAGCAGTACTTC. It specifies CASSESYEQYF.

This rearrangement joins TRBV6-1 to TRBJ2-7; TRBD2 matches at 8 bases. Germline CDR1 is MNHNS and CDR2 is SASEGT. This CDR3 is 15 amino acids long. Trimming removed 7 bases from V and 0 bases from J; junction bases left unmatched: 8. CDR3: CASTPSGTSSYEQYF. In DNA, the CDR3 is TGTGCCAGCACCCCCTCCGGGACTAGCTCCTACGAGCAGTACTTC.

The chain employs TRBV5-5 and TRBJ2-7, with 11 nucleotides matching TRBD1. V shed 1 base, J shed 6 bases, and the junction held 9 bases outside the gene matches. The CDR3 sequence is 16 residues long. Germline lookup yields CDR1 SGHKS and CDR2 YYEKEE (reference sequence). The CDR3 DNA reads TGTGCCAGCAGCTTGTTGATTGGGACAGGGGGTCCCGAGCAGTACTTC. Its translation: CASSLLIGTGGPEQYF.

V and J are TRBV18 and TRBJ2-7; 9 bases agree with TRBD2. Germline loops: CDR1 KGHSH, CDR2 LQKENI. This CDR3 is built from 15 residues. The V gene end was trimmed by 0 bases and the J gene end by 0 bases; junction bases not matched to a gene: 0. The CDR3 region is CASSPPSGSSYEQYF. CDR3 sequence (DNA): TGTGCCAGCTCACCACCTAGCGGGAGCTCCTACGAGCAGTACTTC.

J is TRBJ2-2 and V is TRBV2; 11 bases match TRBD1. Unmatched junction bases numbered 9, after V lost 7 bases and J lost 8 bases. CDR3 length: 15 residues. Looked up from germline, CDR1 is SNHLY and CDR2 is FYNNEI. CDR3 nucleotide sequence: TGTGCCAGCACAACCGGGACAGGGGGACCAGGGGAGCTGTTTTTT. Amino acid sequence: CASTTGTGGPGELFF. The entire variable domain, with the rest obtained from reference TRBV2 and TRBJ2-2, is as follows: EPEVTQTPSHQVTQMGQEVILRCVPISNHLYFYWYRQILGQKVEFLVSFYNNEISEKSEIFDDQFSVERPDGSNFTLKIRSTKLEDSAMYFCASTTGTGGPGELFFGEGSRLTVL.

The V gene is TRBV9, the J gene TRBJ2-1; TRBD2 matches 9 bases. Per the germline V gene, CDR1 is SGDLS and CDR2 is YYNGEE. The CDR3 has 19 amino acids. The ends lost 0 bases at V and 0 bases at J; junction bases unmatched: 10. The CDR3 protein is CASSVVRLAGPTSYNEQFF. For the CDR3, the DNA is TGTGCCAGCAGCGTAGTTAGGCTAGCGGGACCAACCTCCTACAATGAGCAGTTCTTC.

The chain employs TRBV19 and TRBJ2-7, with 11 bases aligning to TRBD2. The CDR3 has 15 residues. Germline CDR1 and CDR2: LNHDA and SQIVND (reference sequence). J gave up 2 bases and V 2 bases, and 2 bases lay outside the gene matches. CDR3 region: CASSITSGSPYEQYF. In nucleotides, the CDR3 is TGTGCCAGTAGTATAACTAGCGGGAGCCCCTACGAGCAGTACTTC.

The chain has TRBV4-1 and TRBJ2-2, with a weak D call TRBD2 (5 bases). The CDR3 contains 17 residues. The V end was cut by 0 bases, the J end by 0 bases, with 11 bases between. The germline V gene has CDR1 MGHRA and CDR2 YSYEKL. Here the CDR3 reads CASSQDLSGANTGELFF. CDR3 coding DNA: TGCGCCAGCAGCCAAGATCTCAGCGGCGCGAACACCGGGGAGCTGTTTTTT.

V and J are TRBV5-4 and TRBJ2-1, with 13 bases fitting TRBD2. J was trimmed by 9 bases and V by 2 bases; bases with no gene match: 5. The CDR3 has 15 residues. The V gene's germline CDR1 is SGHNT and CDR2 YYREEE (reference sequence). CDR3 loop: CASSLGTSGIFEQFF. DNA for the CDR3: TGTGCCAGCAGCTTAGGGACTAGCGGGATATTTGAGCAGTTCTTC.

This clone was seen once. This chain uses TRBV28 with TRBJ1-4; D not certain. Germline values: CDR1 MDHEN, CDR2 SYDVKM. The CDR3 is 12 amino acids. V dropped 2 bases and J dropped 14 bases, with 12 bases sitting between them. The CDR3 region is CASSLNEGDLFF. The CDR3 region has the DNA TGTGCCAGCAGTTTAAACGAGGGTGATCTGTTTTTT.

The CDR3 nucleotides are TGCGCCAGCAGCTTGGAGGTACCGGACAGCTACACCTTC. This codes for CASSLEVPDSYTF. The chain links TRBV5-1 to TRBJ1-2; a possible D gene is TRBD1 (5 bases). The CDR3 runs 13 residues. Germline-derived CDR1 and CDR2 are SGHRS and YFSETQ. V lost 0 bases and J 9 bases, leaving 12 bases between the germline ends.

The rearrangement joins TRBV4-1 to TRBJ2-5; 12 bases line up with TRBD2. CDR1 and CDR2 from the germline V gene are MGHRA and YSYEKL. Unmatched junction bases numbered 11, after V lost 0 bases and J lost 3 bases. The CDR3 runs 19 residues. CDR3 residues: CASSQERLGTSGRKETQYF. In DNA form, the CDR3 reads TGCGCCAGCAGCCAAGAGAGGTTGGGAACTAGCGGGAGGAAAGAGACCCAGTACTTC.

A single count supports this clone. The gene calls are TRBV6-1 and TRBJ1-3, with D possibly being TRBD1 (5 bases). CDR3 length: 14 residues. V was trimmed by 6 bases and J by 0 bases, leaving 9 bases between them. Germline CDR1 is MNHNS and CDR2 is SASEGT. CDR3 in DNA: TGTGCCAGCAGAAGACAGAGCTCTGGAAACACCATATATTTT. It is translated as CASRRQSSGNTIYF.

This clone was counted only a few times. The J gene is TRBJ2-7, the V gene TRBV14, with TRBD2 matching over 12 bases. Trimming took 4 bases from V and 4 from J; bases not matched to a gene: 5. Per germline, CDR1 SGHDN and CDR2 FVKESK. The CDR3 consists of 15 residues. CDR3 DNA sequence: TGTGCCAGCAGCCGCACGACTAGCGGGAGATACGAGCAGTACTTC. Translated, it gives CASSRTTSGRYEQYF.

The rearrangement links TRBV6-6 to TRBJ1-3; 7 bases map to TRBD1. This CDR3 has 14 amino acids. Germline CDR1 MNHNY, CDR2 SVGAGI (reference sequence). After removal of 7 bases from V and 6 bases from J, the junction contained 9 bases not matched to a gene. CDR3 DNA sequence: TGTGCCAGCACCAGACAGGGAAAGTCAAACACCATATATTTT. This sequence encodes CASTRQGKSNTIYF.

This clone was seen a handful of times. The V call is TRBV6-5, the J call TRBJ2-2; 7 bases are shared with TRBD1. This CDR3 has 13 amino acids. V gave up 8 bases and J gave up 1 base; unmatched junction bases: 1. The germline V gene encodes CDR1 MNHEY and CDR2 SVGAGI. The CDR3 protein is CASRTGNTGELFF. Here the CDR3 DNA reads TGTGCCAGCCGGACAGGGAACACCGGGGAGCTGTTTTTT.

V and J are TRBV11-1 and TRBJ2-7; D is possibly TRBD2 (6 bases). The CDR3 extends over 17 amino acids. The germline gives CDR1 SGHAT, CDR2 FQDESV (reference sequence). V was shortened by 1 base and J by 0 bases, with 16 bases between the two germline ends. The CDR3 is CASSLGLTHGSSYEQYF. For the CDR3, the DNA is TGTGCCAGCAGCTTAGGCCTTACCCACGGGAGCTCCTACGAGCAGTACTTC.

V gene TRBV28 combines with J gene TRBJ2-7, with 7 bases that match TRBD1. V trimming: 5 bases; J trimming: 2 bases; junction bases outside the gene matches: 6. The CDR3 spans 14 residues. The germline V gene encodes CDR1 MDHEN and CDR2 SYDVKM. The CDR3 reads CASSRRDSPYEQYF. The CDR3, as DNA: TGTGCCAGCAGTCGCCGGGACAGCCCCTACGAGCAGTACTTC. The complete variable domain, with remaining parts taken from reference TRBV28 and TRBJ2-7, reads DVKVTQSSRYLVKRTGEKVFLECVQDMDHENMFWYRQDPGLGLRLIYFSYDVKMKEKGDIPEGYSVSREKKERFSLILESASTNQTSMYLCASSRRDSPYEQYFGPGTRLTVT.